This paragraph covers one TCR beta chain sequence. Its cognate antigen is unknown. Described time point: persistent/refractory GD, antithyroid drugs over 5 years with positive TRAb. RNA extracted from PBMCs served as the sequencing template. One endocrinology department in Xi'an, China, was where patients came from. These data come from a study of regulatory T cells in long-lasting Graves disease. General study results and limits: Repertoires from persistent disease leaned toward TRBV28, TRBJ1-2 and TRBJ2-5. The study found persistent patients shared more public clonotypes (approximately 2,700) than new patients (approximately 970).

CDR3 regions were amplified by Arm-PCR using iRepertoire HTBI primers to build TCR beta libraries. TCRdb re-called the multiplex PCR reads with MiXCR, one entry per CDR3 protein. The sample has over 350,000 distinct CDR3 sequences, less than 25% seen once. There are 18 residues in the CDR3. The V gene lost 1 base and the J gene lost 0 bases, with 16 bases spanning the gap. Germline V gene sequence: CDR1 SGHVS, CDR2 FQNEAQ. Material: peripheral blood mononuclear cells (PBMCs), obtained when the disease was refractory, from a patient treated with antithyroid drugs. This receptor was taken from a female donor with Graves disease. V usage is TRBV7-8 and J usage is TRBJ1-5, with D unclear. The CDR3 bases are TGTGCCAGCAGCTTAGACCTTAACGCGGGGTATAGCAATCAGCCCCAGCATTTT. It specifies CASSLDLNAGYSNQPQHF.